This TCR beta chain is drawn from a study of early T cells in non-severe SARS-CoV-2 infection (dated by TCRdb to about 2021). About the full investigation: Bulk RNA from unsorted whole blood was used for TCR sequencing, so alpha and beta chains could not be paired. The research as a whole found: VDJdb matching was skewed toward anti-spike CD8 responses and likely underestimated virus-specific expansions by missing private and CD4 specificities.

This clonotype was detected only a few times. Its antigen remains undetermined. Base qualities are not at hand, and no much larger clone is one base apart. The study was a case-control design nested within a healthcare worker cohort in London, UK, with weekly nasopharyngeal swab PCR tests and blood sampling. Healthcare workers were recruited during the week of the UK lockdown, between 23 and 31 March 2020, and followed weekly for up to roughly 16 weeks. Clipping removes 5 bases from V and 7 bases from J, with 7 as the unmatched junction base count. Looking up the germline V gene (reference sequence) yields CDR1 SEHNR and CDR2 FQNEAQ. From the cysteine through the phenylalanine, the CDR3 covers 13 amino acids. The CDR3 DNA has 39 bases and is translated from base 1. The library was prepared using 5' RACE. Sequencing used a NextSeq 500. In the TCR library protocol, unique molecular identifiers were attached to individual cDNA molecules to correct for PCR bias and sequencing error. TCR alpha and beta chains were both sequenced, and the abundances of alpha and beta sequences in each sample were closely correlated with each other. On the authors' methods: Decombinator V4 was used to perform V gene, J gene and CDR3 annotation of TCR sequences. Expanded TCRs were defined as changing significantly between any two time points under a Poisson model with p below 0.0001. TCR abundances were normalised to the total number of TCRs sequenced per sample and were expressed as counts per million. MAIT TCRs were defined by TRAV1-2 paired with TRAJ12, TRAJ20 or TRAJ33, and iNKT TCRs by TRAV10 paired with TRAJ18. VDJdb, accessed 1 November 2021, was searched for CMV, EBV and SARS-CoV-2 annotated TCRs, excluding TCRs annotated for multiple antigens. Clones were called with MiXCR by TCRdb after fastp trimmed the public reads at Q25, and only in-frame beta chains were retained. Each CDR3 protein gets just one entry, which takes the most common genes and DNA from the rows behind it. Clone size and V and J calls follow TCRdb, not the original study. A total of over 100,000 distinct CDR3 sequences appear in this sample, roughly 13% of them only once. Roughly 6.3% of the sample lies in the top ten.

The TCR comes from an adult who was a healthcare worker with PCR-confirmed SARS-CoV-2 infection or an uninfected control (not recorded which). Sequenced: whole blood. This sequence uses TRBV7-9 and TRBJ1-2; TRBD1 agrees with 7 junctional bases. The CDR3 has the sequence CASSRDSHFGYTF. The sequenced DNA: TGTGCCAGCAGCCGGGACAGCCACTTTGGCTACACCTTC.